This T cell receptor beta chain was recovered during a study of early T cells in non-severe SARS-CoV-2 infection (dated by TCRdb to 2020 to 2023). In terms of the full investigation: Because TCR sequencing was done on bulk RNA from unsorted whole blood, the alpha and beta chains could not be paired.

Set within a cohort of healthcare workers in London, UK, this nested case-control study involved weekly PCR testing of nasopharyngeal swabs along with blood sampling. Healthcare workers were recruited between 23 and 31 March 2020, during the week of the UK lockdown, and were followed weekly for up to roughly 16 weeks. In its sample, this clonotype was seen many times. There is no known antigen for this receptor. No per-base quality is available; no much larger clone lies one base away. Overall results and qualifications from the work: VDJdb matching was skewed toward anti-spike CD8 responses, so virus-specific expansions were likely underestimated and private and CD4 specificities were missed.

Library preparation used 5' RACE. TCRdb records NextSeq 500 as the sequencer. In the TCR library protocol, unique molecular identifiers were attached to individual cDNA molecules to correct for PCR bias and sequencing error. TCR alpha and beta chains were both sequenced, and the abundances of alpha and beta sequences in each sample were closely correlated with each other. The authors processed their data as follows. Decombinator V4 was used to perform V gene, J gene and CDR3 annotation of TCR sequences. Expanded TCRs were defined as changing significantly between any two time points under a Poisson model with p below 0.0001. Abundances of TCRs were expressed as counts per million after normalisation to the total number of TCRs sequenced in each sample. MAIT TCRs were defined by TRAV1-2 paired with TRAJ12, TRAJ20 or TRAJ33, and iNKT TCRs by TRAV10 paired with TRAJ18. VDJdb, accessed 1 November 2021, was searched for CMV, EBV and SARS-CoV-2 annotated TCRs, excluding TCRs annotated for multiple antigens. TCRdb trimmed the raw reads at Q25, called clones with MiXCR and kept productive beta chains. For every CDR3 protein sequence, its rows merge into one entry that carries the most common genes and DNA. In this record, the V and J calls reflect TCRdb's handling and not the investigators' own analysis. Present in this sample are some 73,000 distinct CDR3 sequences, about 12% of which were seen just once. The leading ten clones occupy approximately 3.6% of the sample.

The germline V gene specifies SGHAT as CDR1 and FQNNGV as CDR2. The CDR3 spans 15 residues, from the cysteine through the phenylalanine. Just CDR3 DNA is preserved here, 45 bases in frame from base 1. V gives up 1 base and J gives up 4 bases, and the segment between their germline ends measures 10 bases. Sequencing input: whole blood. This clonotype originated in an adult who was a healthcare worker with PCR-confirmed SARS-CoV-2 infection or an uninfected control (not recorded which). The rearrangement combines TRBV11-2 with TRBJ1-4; the D gene cannot be resolved reliably. The CDR3 loop reads CASSLGAANNEKLFF. The DNA sequence follows: TGTGCCAGCAGCTTAGGGGCAGCCAATAATGAAAAACTGTTTTTT.